Here is one T cell receptor (beta chain) with its context. What it binds is unknown. TCRdb reprocessed the 5' RACE reads via MiXCR and lists one record per CDR3 protein. In the table there are about 480,000 distinct CDR3 sequences, 14% of which are singletons. The V end lost 1 base, the J end lost 1 base, and 4 bases lay between the germline ends. Looked up from germline, CDR1 is LGHNA and CDR2 is YSLEER. The CDR3 length is 13 residues. The sample belongs to a study of identical twins. General study results and limits: Out-of-frame alpha sequences that twins shared showed excess low generation probability. With monozygotic twins, out-of-frame TCR alpha sharing exceeded what models estimated.

These data were also reused for a study on yellow fever vaccine responses in identical twins.

The sequenced material came from CD4+ T cells sorted from blood. The chain couples TRBV4-3 to TRBJ1-1; D unclear. This clonotype was obtained from a woman younger than 30 in good health. CDR3 protein: CASSQATNTEAFF. In DNA, the CDR3 is TGCGCCAGCAGCCAAGCAACGAACACTGAAGCTTTCTTT.